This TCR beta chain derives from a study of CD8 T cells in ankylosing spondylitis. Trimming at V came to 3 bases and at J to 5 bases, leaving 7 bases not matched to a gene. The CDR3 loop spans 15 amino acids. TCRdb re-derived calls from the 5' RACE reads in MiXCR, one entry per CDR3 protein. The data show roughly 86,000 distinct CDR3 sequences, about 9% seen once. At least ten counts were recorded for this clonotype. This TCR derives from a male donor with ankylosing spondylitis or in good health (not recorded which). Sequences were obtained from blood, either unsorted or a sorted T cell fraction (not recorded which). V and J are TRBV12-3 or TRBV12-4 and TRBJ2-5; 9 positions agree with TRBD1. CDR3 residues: CASSFRDRVWETQYF. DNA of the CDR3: TGTGCCAGCAGTTTCCGGGACAGGGTGTGGGAGACCCAGTACTTC.